Below are 6 T cell receptor beta chains sequenced from a single sample in a study of control samples from healthy donors and cancer patients. Libraries were prepared by immunoSEQ multiplex PCR; TCRdb keeps only in-frame clonotypes and omits some of them. The sample carries some 54,000 clones, almost 96% recorded once. What was sequenced was blood. These receptors were collected from a woman between 25 and 40 years old in good health.

The V and J genes are TRBV9 and TRBJ2-2; possibly TRBD1 or TRBD2 for D (5 bases each). Germline V CDR1 and CDR2: SGDLS, YYNGEE. Trimming took off 6 bases at V and 11 bases at J, with 23 bases between the two ends. CDR3 length: 15 amino acids. CDR3 in DNA: TGTGCCAGCACCCCAGGGCTCGAACACCGGGGAGAGCTGTTTTTT. Translation: CASTPGLEHRGELFF.

This sequence joins TRBV5-1 and TRBJ1-1; D call uncertain. Per germline, CDR1 SGHRS and CDR2 YFSETQ. The V and J ends lost 0 bases and 5 bases respectively, with 20 bases between them. The CDR3 sequence is 17 residues long. The CDR3 DNA follows: TGCGCCAGCAGCTTGGAAGGATCGGATAGGGTCTGGACTGAAGCTTTCTTT. Translating gives CASSLEGSDRVWTEAFF.

The chain couples TRBV30 to TRBJ2-1; D call uncertain. This CDR3 contains 15 residues. Trimming pared 3 bases from V and 0 bases from J, leaving 12 bases between. Germline V gene data show CDR1 as GTSNPN and CDR2 as SVGIG (reference sequence). CDR3: CAWRLRTNSYNEQFF. CDR3 nucleotides: TGTGCCTGGAGACTTCGTACGAACTCCTACAATGAGCAGTTCTTC.

The chain combines TRBV6-2 or TRBV6-3 with TRBJ2-3, with 7 nucleotides matching TRBD1. This CDR3 has 17 residues. V lost 2 bases to trimming and J lost 4 bases; unmatched junction nucleotides: 12. CDR1 and CDR2 (germline): MNHEY, SVGEGT. This CDR3 reads CASSYGTHRGAADTQYF. For the CDR3, the DNA is TGTGCCAGCAGTTACGGTACCCACAGGGGTGCTGCAGATACGCAGTATTTT.

The gene calls are TRBV15 and TRBJ2-1, with D perhaps TRBD2 (6 bases). The V gene's germline CDR1 is LNHNV and CDR2 YYDKDF (reference sequence). This CDR3 has 15 amino acids. Trimming cost V 6 bases and J 0 bases, with 12 bases left between them. The CDR3 region is CATSPSDISYNEQFF. In DNA form, the CDR3 reads TGTGCCACCAGTCCTAGCGATATCTCCTACAATGAGCAGTTCTTC.

The chain joins TRBV7-9 to TRBJ2-5, with TRBD2 matching 9 bases. J was trimmed by 2 bases and V by 5 bases; bases with no gene match: 3. Germline assignment: CDR1 SEHNR and CDR2 FQNEAQ (reference sequence). This CDR3 is built from 14 residues. The CDR3 bases are TGTGCCAGCAGCGCAAGCGGGAGGCAAGAGACCCAGTACTTC. The encoded protein is CASSASGRQETQYF.